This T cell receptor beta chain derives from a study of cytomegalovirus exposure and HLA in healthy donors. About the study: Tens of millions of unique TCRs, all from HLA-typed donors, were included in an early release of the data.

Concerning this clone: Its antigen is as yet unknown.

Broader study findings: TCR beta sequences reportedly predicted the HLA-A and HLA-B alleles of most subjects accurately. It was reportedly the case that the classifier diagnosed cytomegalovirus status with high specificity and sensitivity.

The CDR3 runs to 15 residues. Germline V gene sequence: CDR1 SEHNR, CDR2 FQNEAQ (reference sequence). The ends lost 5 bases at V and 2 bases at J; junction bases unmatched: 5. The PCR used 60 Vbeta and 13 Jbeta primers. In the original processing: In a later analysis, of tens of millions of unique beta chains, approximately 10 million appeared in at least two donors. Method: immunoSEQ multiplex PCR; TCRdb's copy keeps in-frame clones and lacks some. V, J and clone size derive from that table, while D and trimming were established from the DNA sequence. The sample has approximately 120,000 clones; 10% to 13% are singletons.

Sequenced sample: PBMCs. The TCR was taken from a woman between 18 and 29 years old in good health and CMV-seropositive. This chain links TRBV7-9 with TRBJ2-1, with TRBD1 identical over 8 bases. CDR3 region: CASSRGQGAYNEQFF. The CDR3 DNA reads TGTGCCAGCAGCCGAGGACAGGGCGCCTACAATGAGCAGTTCTTC.